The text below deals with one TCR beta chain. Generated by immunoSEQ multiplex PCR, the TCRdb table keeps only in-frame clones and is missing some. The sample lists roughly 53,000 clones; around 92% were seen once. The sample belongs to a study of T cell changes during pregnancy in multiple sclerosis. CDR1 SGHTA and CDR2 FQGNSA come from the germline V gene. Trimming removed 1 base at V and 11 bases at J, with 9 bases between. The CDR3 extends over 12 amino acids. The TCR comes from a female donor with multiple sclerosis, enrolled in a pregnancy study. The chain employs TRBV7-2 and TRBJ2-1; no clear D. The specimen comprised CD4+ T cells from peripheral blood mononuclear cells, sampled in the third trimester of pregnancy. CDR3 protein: CASSLDRGQQFF. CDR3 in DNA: TGTGCCAGCAGCTTAGACCGAGGTCAGCAGTTCTTC. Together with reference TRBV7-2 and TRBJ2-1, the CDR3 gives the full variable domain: GAGVSQSPSNKVTEKGKDVELRCDPISGHTALYWYRQSLGQGLEFLIYFQGNSAPDKSGLPSDRFSAERTGGSVSTLTIQRTQQEDSAVYLCASSLDRGQQFFGPGTRLTVL.